Here is one T cell receptor (beta chain) with its context. Read coverage stops 3 residues before the CDR3 terminus; the germline J gene supplies the remainder. This record comes from a study of T cells in women clearing cervical HPV infection. CDR1 is SGHAT and CDR2 is FQNNGV in the germline V gene. CDR3 length: 14 amino acids. Deletions cut 2 bases from V and 6 bases from J, with 14 bases between. The data were produced by immunoSEQ multiplex PCR, yet TCRdb's version contains in-frame clones alone and is incomplete. This repertoire includes some 25,000 clones. This rearrangement joins TRBV11-2 to TRBJ2-7; weak D call: TRBD2 (5 bases). The material sequenced was blood buffy coat. The receptor was isolated from a woman between 18 and 70 years old with a cervical HPV16 infection that either progressed to CIN3+ or cleared (not recorded which). The CDR3 loop reads CASSLIGTAGEQYF. The CDR3 DNA, read in part, is TGTGCCAGCAGCTTAATTGGCACGGCGGGCGAG.